This T cell receptor beta chain was sequenced during a study of T-cell memory formation after mild COVID-19. Study at large: TCR clusters were largely donor specific.

Between the trimmed V and J ends, which lost 3 bases and 5 bases, there was a span of 15 bases. This CDR3 region has 15 residues. TCRdb recomputed calls from the 5' RACE reads with MiXCR, one row per CDR3 protein. The table records around 320,000 distinct CDR3 sequences, around 28% of them present only once. This clonotype was counted between two and nine times. The sequence derives from an adult woman who had mild COVID-19 (a few samples of this study predate the infection). Cell type and time point are not known. Input material: PBMCs or a T cell subset sorted from them (not recorded which). The rearrangement uses TRBV12-3 or TRBV12-4 and TRBJ2-3; perhaps TRBD2 as D (7 bases). This CDR3 is CASSLVSGGLDTQYF. The CDR3 DNA reads as TGTGCCAGCAGTTTGGTATCGGGGGGCCTAGATACGCAGTATTTT.